This T cell receptor (beta chain) was captured by sequencing in a study of high-grade serous ovarian cancer treatment subgroups. Tumor samples were taken before definitive surgery or chemotherapy. Looked up from germline, CDR1 is KGHSH and CDR2 is LQKENI. The CDR3 has 13 amino acids. V lost 3 bases and J lost 5; bases outside the gene matches: 0. Regarding the study as a whole: These tumor repertoires lack spatial information from bulk sequencing. TCR clonal relatedness correlated positively with neoantigen level. CDR1 and CDR2 were left unanalyzed; analyses focused on CDR3.

With regard to this clone: No antigen is known for it.

Sequencing used immunoSEQ multiplex PCR; TCRdb keeps in-frame clones, though not all of them. The sample yields 7,500 to 8,000 clones, about 60% seen once. The sample was tumor tissue. The sequence came from a human donor with high-grade serous ovarian cancer. V usage is TRBV18 and J usage is TRBJ2-2, with 7 bases fitting TRBD1. CDR3 residues: CASSPTGTGELFF. In nucleotides, the CDR3 is TGTGCCAGCTCACCGACAGGGACCGGGGAGCTGTTTTTT.